This entry lists 17 T cell receptor beta chains sequenced from one sample in a study of OX40 agonist ivuxolimab in advanced cancers. TCRdb's table, derived via immunoSEQ multiplex PCR, lists solely in-frame clones and lacks some. This sample has around 57,000 clones, with over 80% found just once. The source material was CD4+ or CD8+ T cells sorted from blood, sampled in a trial of the OX40 agonist ivuxolimab. The source of these receptors is an adult with an advanced solid tumor such as melanoma, head and neck, liver or kidney cancer.

This chain links TRBV4-3 with TRBJ1-2; no clear D. CDR1 is LGHNA and CDR2 is YSLEER in the germline V gene. CDR3 length: 15 amino acids. Between the trimmed V and J ends, which lost 0 bases and 1 base, there was a span of 9 bases. The CDR3 reads CASSQEEGSNYGYTF. Here the CDR3 DNA reads TGCGCCAGCAGCCAAGAGGAGGGAAGTAACTATGGCTACACCTTC.

The CDR3 loop reads CAWTGTGALDTQYF. For the CDR3, the DNA is TGTGCCTGGACCGGGACAGGGGCTTTAGATACGCAGTATTTT. The gene calls are TRBV30 and TRBJ2-3; 10 bases agree with TRBD1. The V gene's germline CDR1 is GTSNPN and CDR2 SVGIG (reference sequence). J was trimmed by 5 bases and V by 4 bases; bases with no gene match: 6. The CDR3 length is 14 residues.

The rearrangement joins TRBV2 to TRBJ2-1, with TRBD2 matching over 7 bases. In germline, CDR1 is SNHLY, CDR2 FYNNEI. The CDR3 spans 14 residues. After removal of 2 bases from V and 6 bases from J, the junction contained 4 bases not matched to a gene. Written as DNA, the CDR3 is TGTGCCAGCAGTGAAATTTGGACTAGCAATGAGCAGTTCTTC. This encodes CASSEIWTSNEQFF.

This clone appeared a few times. CDR3 sequence reads: CASSRTSGDLIEQYF. In DNA, the CDR3 is TGTGCCAGCAGCAGGACTAGCGGGGACCTAATCGAGCAGTACTTC. The rearrangement links TRBV5-4 to TRBJ2-7; 12 bases fit TRBD2. Germline V gene lookup returns CDR1 SGHNT and CDR2 YYREEE (reference sequence). The CDR3 is 15 residues long. V dropped 4 bases and J dropped 6; count of bases not matched to a gene: 8.

This sequence joins TRBV4-3 and TRBJ1-1; D is unclear. The CDR3 sequence is 19 residues long. Germline CDR1 and CDR2: LGHNA and YSLEER. V was cut by 1 base and J by 1 base, with 22 bases left in between. CDR3 in amino acids: CASSQGFGDLEPQNTEAFF. The DNA of the CDR3 is TGCGCCAGCAGCCAAGGATTTGGGGATTTGGAGCCTCAGAACACTGAAGCTTTCTTT.

CDR3 amino acids: CASSPGQGAFGYTF. The CDR3 DNA reads as TGTGCCAGCAGCCCCGGACAGGGGGCGTTTGGCTACACCTTC. The V call is TRBV5-5, the J call TRBJ1-2, with 11 bases identical to TRBD1. V gave up 4 bases and J gave up 7 bases; unmatched junction bases: 6. Per the germline V gene, CDR1 is SGHKS and CDR2 is YYEKEE (reference sequence). There are 14 residues in the CDR3.

The V and J genes are TRBV30 and TRBJ2-7; the D call may be TRBD1 or TRBD2 (5 bases each). With 0 bases removed from V and 4 bases from J, the gap between germline ends came to 16 bases. There are 15 residues in the CDR3. CDR1 GTSNPN and CDR2 SVGIG come from the germline V gene (reference sequence). This CDR3 is CAWSVGPGDGYEQYF. The CDR3 DNA reads TGTGCCTGGAGTGTGGGACCTGGGGACGGTTACGAGCAGTACTTC. Drawing the rest from reference TRBV30 and TRBJ2-7, the complete variable domain is SQTIHQWPATLVQPVGSPLSLECTVEGTSNPNLYWYRQAAGRGLQLLFYSVGIGQISSEVPQNLSASRPQDRQFILSSKKLLLSDSGFYLCAWSVGPGDGYEQYFGPGTRLTVT.

The chain uses TRBV9 and TRBJ1-2, with D perhaps matching TRBD1 (5 bases). This CDR3 spans 13 amino acids. The V gene's germline CDR1 is SGDLS and CDR2 YYNGEE. Trimming stripped 2 bases from V and 8 bases from J, with 13 bases between. CDR3 region: CASSVGGEGGYTF. The CDR3, as DNA: TGTGCCAGCAGCGTTGGAGGGGAAGGCGGCTACACCTTC.

This clone came up once. In DNA form, the CDR3 reads TGTGCCAGCAGCGGGACAGGGGCACTTTACCTCTATGGCTACACCTTC. It specifies CASSGTGALYLYGYTF. V usage is TRBV28 and J usage is TRBJ1-2, with 10 bases matching TRBD1. The ends lost 6 bases at V and 4 bases at J; junction bases unmatched: 11. Germline V gene data show CDR1 as MDHEN and CDR2 as SYDVKM. CDR3 length equals 16 residues.

This clone occurred once. The rearrangement uses TRBV28 and TRBJ1-4, with TRBD1 as a possible D gene (5 bases). The CDR3 contains 12 residues. Germline V gene data show CDR1 as MDHEN and CDR2 as SYDVKM. Trimming stripped 7 bases from V and 8 bases from J, with 11 bases between. Written as DNA, the CDR3 is TGTGCCAGCACCGGGGCAGAAGAAAAACTGTTTTTT. This encodes CASTGAEEKLFF. Supplemented by reference TRBV28 and TRBJ1-4, the full variable domain reads DVKVTQSSRYLVKRTGEKVFLECVQDMDHENMFWYRQDPGLGLRLIYFSYDVKMKEKGDIPEGYSVSREKKERFSLILESASTNQTSMYLCASTGAEEKLFFGSGTQLSVL.

V is TRBV28 and J is TRBJ1-5; maybe TRBD1 (5 bases). The V end lost 3 bases, the J end lost 9 bases, and 15 bases lay between the germline ends. Germline V gives CDR1 MDHEN, CDR2 SYDVKM. The CDR3 contains 14 residues. The CDR3 sequence is CASSLGQVGPPQHF. The CDR3, as DNA: TGTGCCAGCAGTTTGGGGCAGGTCGGTCCGCCCCAGCATTTT.

The chain combines TRBV20-1 with TRBJ2-5; D call uncertain. The CDR3 spans 8 residues. Germline CDR1 and CDR2: DFQATT and SNEGSKA (reference sequence). V shed 7 bases and J shed 7 bases, with 4 bases lying between them. In DNA form, the CDR3 reads TGCAGTGTTGGGACCCAGTACTTC. Amino acid sequence: CSVGTQYF.

In DNA form, the CDR3 reads TGCGCCAGCAGCTTGGATCCTCTCTCTGGCTACACCTTC. Translation: CASSLDPLSGYTF. V gene TRBV5-1 combines with J gene TRBJ1-2; D gene unclear. The CDR3 is made up of 13 amino acids. Trimming pared 0 bases from V and 7 bases from J, leaving 10 bases between. The germline gives CDR1 SGHRS, CDR2 YFSETQ.

The chain carries TRBV27 and TRBJ2-1, with TRBD2 matching 7 bases. Per the germline V gene, CDR1 is MNHEY and CDR2 is SMNVEV (reference sequence). This CDR3 region has 14 residues. After removal of 6 bases from V and 2 bases from J, the junction contained 4 bases not matched to a gene. DNA for the CDR3: TGTGCCAGCAGAGTCCTAGCGGCCTACAATGAGCAGTTCTTC. Its protein product is CASRVLAAYNEQFF.

As DNA, the CDR3 is TGTGCCAGCAGCAGAGACAGGGGGGATACGCAGTATTTT. This encodes CASSRDRGDTQYF. The rearrangement joins TRBV28 to TRBJ2-3, with TRBD1 matching over 9 bases. J lost 6 bases, V lost 6 bases, and 4 bases had no gene match. The V gene's germline CDR1 is MDHEN and CDR2 SYDVKM. This CDR3 contains 13 residues.

This clone has only one observation. The chain uses TRBV2 and TRBJ1-6; a possible D gene is TRBD1 (6 bases). V lost 8 bases, J lost 2 bases, and 13 bases lay in between. The V gene's germline CDR1 is SNHLY and CDR2 FYNNEI. The CDR3 loop spans 15 amino acids. Here the CDR3 reads CASGETGTYNSPLHF. The CDR3 DNA sequence: TGTGCCAGCGGAGAAACAGGGACCTATAATTCACCCCTCCACTTT.

The chain has TRBV4-1 and TRBJ1-2; 8 positions match TRBD1. This CDR3 is 14 amino acids long. The germline gives CDR1 MGHRA, CDR2 YSYEKL. Unmatched junction bases numbered 3, after V lost 1 base and J lost 5 bases. The CDR3 DNA follows: TGCGCCAGCAGCCAAGCGGACAGGGAGTATGGCTACACCTTC. It translates to CASSQADREYGYTF.